These 20 T cell receptor beta chains share one sample of origin, sequenced in a study of CD8+ T cells in alopecia areata. TCR sequencing used cDNA made by reverse transcription of extracted RNA. The protocol was immunoSEQ multiplex PCR, while the TCRdb copy is restricted to in-frame clones and leaves out a portion. The sample has 150,000 to 200,000 clones, less than 80% seen once. Source: CD8+ T cells sorted from blood, taken at week 0. These receptors came from a human donor with alopecia areata.

The chain couples TRBV9 to TRBJ2-7; no clear D. The CDR3 is 16 amino acids. Germline V gene lookup returns CDR1 SGDLS and CDR2 YYNGEE. Trimming took 3 bases from V and 3 from J, leaving 19 bases between them. The CDR3 region has the DNA TGTGCCAGCAGCGGGTCCCTCCGACAAACCATCTACGAGCAGTACTTC. It encodes CASSGSLRQTIYEQYF.

This clone was picked up one time. V usage is TRBV9 and J usage is TRBJ2-6; 11 positions match TRBD2. Germline V lookup: CDR1 SGDLS, CDR2 YYNGEE. The V and J ends lost 3 bases and 1 base, in that order; junction bases with no gene match: 6. This CDR3 has 18 residues. CDR3 DNA sequence: TGTGCCAGCAGCGGGGCGACTAGCGGGGCGTCTGGGGCCAACGTCCTGACTTTC. This sequence encodes CASSGATSGASGANVLTF.

The V call is TRBV29-1, the J call TRBJ2-1; 9 bases agree with TRBD1. V lost 5 bases and J lost 0; bases outside the gene matches: 11. Per germline, CDR1 SQVTM and CDR2 ANQGSEA. The CDR3 runs to 17 residues. Here the CDR3 reads CSVNNRGLPSSYNEQFF. In nucleotides, the CDR3 is TGCAGCGTTAATAACAGGGGGCTCCCCAGCTCCTACAATGAGCAGTTCTTC.

V is TRBV4-2 and J is TRBJ2-1; 14 positions match TRBD2. The CDR3 extends over 15 amino acids. Germline lookup yields CDR1 LGHNA and CDR2 YNFKEQ. The V segment lost 4 bases and the J segment 7 bases; nucleotides outside the gene matches: 3. The CDR3, as DNA: TGTGCCAGCAGCCGGGGACTAGCGGGGGAGAATGAGCAGTTCTTC. This gives the protein CASSRGLAGENEQFF.

This clone was recorded only once. The rearrangement joins TRBV11-2 to TRBJ1-5, with TRBD1 matching 7 bases. Per the germline V gene, CDR1 is SGHAT and CDR2 is FQNNGV. The CDR3 is 17 amino acids. Trimming removed 3 bases from V and 4 bases from J; junction bases left unmatched: 12. CDR3 sequence reads: CASSFRGTTLWNQPQHF. CDR3 coding DNA: TGTGCCAGCAGCTTCAGGGGGACGACTCTATGGAATCAGCCCCAGCATTTT.

The table lists this clone with a few counts. The chain uses TRBV4-1 and TRBJ2-1; no clear D. V was cut by 1 base and J by 10 bases, with 8 bases left in between. The CDR3 length is 12 residues. Germline assignment: CDR1 MGHRA and CDR2 YSYEKL. The DNA of the CDR3 is TGCGCCAGCAGCCAAGTAGGCGGAGAGCAGTTCTTC. This translates into CASSQVGGEQFF.

As DNA, the CDR3 is TGTGCCAGCAGTTATTTCCCCGGACCCCTATTCGGCGAGCAGTACTTC. Protein product: CASSYFPGPLFGEQYF. V and J are TRBV5-4 and TRBJ2-7; D gene uncertain. The CDR3 loop spans 16 amino acids. V was clipped by 5 bases and J by 6 bases, with 24 bases between them. Germline V gene data show CDR1 as SGHNT and CDR2 as YYREEE (reference sequence).

This clone was counted only a few times. The sample holds other DNA sequences that translate to the same CDR3. The V and J genes are TRBV29-1 and TRBJ1-1; D gene unclear. The germline gives CDR1 SQVTM, CDR2 ANQGSEA. CDR3 length equals 11 residues. V was pared by 4 bases and J by 2 bases, with 5 bases between. The DNA for the CDR3 is TGCAGCGTTGTGGTCAACACTGAAGCTTTCTTT. It codes for CSVVVNTEAFF.

This chain connects TRBV13 to TRBJ2-1; weak D call: TRBD2 (6 bases). CDR1 and CDR2 (germline): PRHDT, FYEKMQ (reference sequence). This CDR3 has 16 residues. Trimming took 0 bases from V and 3 from J, leaving 12 bases between them. CDR3 DNA sequence: TGTGCCAGCAGCTTAGGGTTGGGGGGTGTCTACAATGAGCAGTTCTTC. Its protein product is CASSLGLGGVYNEQFF.

The rearrangement uses TRBV2 and TRBJ2-5, with a tentative D call TRBD1 (5 bases). Germline CDR1 reads SNHLY; CDR2 reads FYNNEI. Trimming took off 6 bases at V and 2 bases at J, with 7 bases between the two ends. CDR3 length equals 12 residues. This chain's CDR3 is CASRQDQETQYF. The CDR3 DNA is TGTGCCAGCAGACAGGATCAAGAGACCCAGTACTTC.

V and J are TRBV7-9 and TRBJ2-7; no clear D. Trimming took 1 base from V and 2 from J, leaving 3 bases between them. CDR1 is SEHNR, CDR2 FQNEAQ, per germline (reference sequence). This CDR3 is 12 amino acids long. Here the CDR3 reads CASSLDAYEQYF. CDR3 in DNA: TGTGCCAGCAGCTTAGACGCCTACGAGCAGTACTTC.

This sequence joins TRBV6-7 and TRBJ2-1; a possible D gene is TRBD1 (5 bases). TRBV6-7 is an open reading frame, and its role is uncertain. The CDR3 is made up of 15 amino acids. V lost 5 bases and J 6 bases, leaving 17 bases between the germline ends. The CDR3 is CASSETGLGANEQFF. CDR3 in DNA: TGTGCCAGCAGTGAGACGGGCCTTGGGGCCAATGAGCAGTTCTTC.

The V and J genes are TRBV15 and TRBJ1-1; the D is unclear. Trimming left V 1 base short and J 5 bases short, with 8 bases between. Germline V gene data show CDR1 as LNHNV and CDR2 as YYDKDF (reference sequence). CDR3 size: 13 residues. CDR3 in amino acids: CATSRGVGTEAFF. In DNA form, the CDR3 reads TGTGCCACCAGCAGAGGAGTGGGGACTGAAGCTTTCTTT. The full variable domain, rest sourced from reference TRBV15 and TRBJ1-1, is DAMVIQNPRYQVTQFGKPVTLSCSQTLNHNVMYWYQQKSSQAPKLLFHYYDKDFNNEADTPDNFQSRRPNTSFCFLDIRSPGLGDTAMYLCATSRGVGTEAFFGQGTRLTVV.

This clone was seen a few times. This chain uses TRBV5-1 with TRBJ2-5; the D gene is possibly TRBD1 (5 bases). V lost 5 bases and J lost 5, with 10 bases in between. CDR1 is SGHRS and CDR2 is YFSETQ in the germline V gene. The CDR3 runs 12 residues. Written as DNA, the CDR3 is TGCGCCAGCAGTTGGGCAGGGGAGACCCAGTACTTC. Protein sequence: CASSWAGETQYF.

This chain connects TRBV29-1 to TRBJ2-2; TRBD2 agrees at 10 bases. This CDR3 contains 16 residues. V lost 4 bases and J lost 3; bases outside the gene matches: 8. CDR1 SQVTM and CDR2 ANQGSEA come from the germline V gene. CDR3 nucleotides: TGCAGCGTTGTTGGCAGCGGGGGGGCCGACACCGGGGAGCTGTTTTTT. Translating gives CSVVGSGGADTGELFF.

The rearrangement uses TRBV4-2 and TRBJ2-1; TRBD1 or TRBD2 may be the D gene (5 bases each). Trimming pared 1 base from V and 12 bases from J, leaving 16 bases between. The CDR3 extends over 14 amino acids. Germline V gives CDR1 LGHNA, CDR2 YNFKEQ. The CDR3 sequence: CASSQGRDPNGQFF. The CDR3 nucleotides read TGTGCCAGCAGCCAAGGTCGGGACCCCAACGGGCAGTTCTTC.

This clone was found a few times. The V gene is TRBV30, the J gene TRBJ2-2; D is unresolved. V shed 0 bases and J shed 6 bases, with 11 bases lying between them. Germline-derived CDR1 and CDR2 are GTSNPN and SVGIG (reference sequence). The CDR3 runs 14 residues. The chain's CDR3 is CAWSVGTWAGELFF. DNA for the CDR3: TGTGCCTGGAGTGTTGGTACTTGGGCCGGGGAGCTGTTTTTT.

The gene calls are TRBV4-1 and TRBJ2-7; D remains ambiguous. Germline V gives CDR1 MGHRA, CDR2 YSYEKL. This CDR3 is built from 16 residues. Trimming took off 4 bases at V and 2 bases at J, with 18 bases between the two ends. The CDR3 sequence is CASSLTSLRGTYEQYF. CDR3 sequence (DNA): TGCGCCAGCAGCCTCACAAGCCTAAGAGGAACCTACGAGCAGTACTTC.

The J gene is TRBJ2-1, the V gene TRBV5-1; 8 nucleotides align to TRBD2. This CDR3 region has 16 residues. J gave up 7 bases and V 3 bases, and 12 bases lay outside the gene matches. Germline loops: CDR1 SGHRS, CDR2 YFSETQ. The CDR3 loop reads CASSSDAGTRANEQFF. CDR3 sequence (DNA): TGCGCCAGCAGCTCCGACGCCGGGACTAGAGCGAATGAGCAGTTCTTC.

This clone has only one observation. The V gene is TRBV13, the J gene TRBJ2-2, with D possibly matching TRBD1 (6 bases). Deletions cut 5 bases from V and 6 bases from J, with 16 bases between. Germline V gene sequence: CDR1 PRHDT, CDR2 FYEKMQ (reference sequence). This CDR3 is built from 15 residues. The CDR3 loop is CASSLGTQGPGELFF. The CDR3, as DNA: TGTGCCAGCAGCCTTGGGACCCAGGGGCCCGGGGAGCTGTTTTTT. Drawing the rest from reference TRBV13 and TRBJ2-2, the complete variable domain is AAGVIQSPRHLIKEKRETATLKCYPIPRHDTVYWYQQGPGQDPQFLISFYEKMQSDKGSIPDRFSAQQFSDYHSELNMSSLELGDSALYFCASSLGTQGPGELFFGEGSRLTVL.